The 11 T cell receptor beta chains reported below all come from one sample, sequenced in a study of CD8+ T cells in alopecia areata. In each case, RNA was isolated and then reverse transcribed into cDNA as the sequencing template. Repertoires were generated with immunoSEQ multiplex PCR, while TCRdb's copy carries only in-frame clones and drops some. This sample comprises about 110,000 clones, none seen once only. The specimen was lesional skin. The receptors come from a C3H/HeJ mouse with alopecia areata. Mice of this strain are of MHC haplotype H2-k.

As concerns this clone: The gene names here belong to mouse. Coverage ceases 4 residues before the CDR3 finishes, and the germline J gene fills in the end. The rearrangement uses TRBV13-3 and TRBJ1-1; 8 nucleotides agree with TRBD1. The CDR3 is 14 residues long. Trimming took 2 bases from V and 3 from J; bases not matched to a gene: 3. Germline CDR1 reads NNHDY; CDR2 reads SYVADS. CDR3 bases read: TGTGCCAGCAGTGAGCAGGGGGCTTACACA. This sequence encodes CASSEQGAYT. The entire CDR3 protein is CASSEQGAYTEVFF.

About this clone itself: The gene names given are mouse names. This CDR3 is CASSDPQSSAETLYF. The CDR3 DNA, read in part, is TGTGCCAGCAGTGATCCCCAGTCTAGTGCAGAA. The rearrangement links TRBV13-1 to TRBJ2-3; D is ambiguous. The read stops 4 residues short of the end of the CDR3; the missing end is completed from the germline J gene. CDR1 NSHNY and CDR2 SYGAGN come from the germline V gene. This CDR3 is 15 amino acids long. Trimming left V 1 base short and J 0 bases short, with 9 bases between.

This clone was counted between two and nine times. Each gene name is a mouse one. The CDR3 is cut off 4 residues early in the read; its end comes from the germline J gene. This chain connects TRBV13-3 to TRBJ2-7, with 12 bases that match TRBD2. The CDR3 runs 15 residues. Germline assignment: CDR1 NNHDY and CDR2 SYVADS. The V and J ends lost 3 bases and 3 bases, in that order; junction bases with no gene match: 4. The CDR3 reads CASSGPDWGGYEQYF. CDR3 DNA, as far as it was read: TGTGCCAGCAGTGGTCCGGACTGGGGGGGCTAT.

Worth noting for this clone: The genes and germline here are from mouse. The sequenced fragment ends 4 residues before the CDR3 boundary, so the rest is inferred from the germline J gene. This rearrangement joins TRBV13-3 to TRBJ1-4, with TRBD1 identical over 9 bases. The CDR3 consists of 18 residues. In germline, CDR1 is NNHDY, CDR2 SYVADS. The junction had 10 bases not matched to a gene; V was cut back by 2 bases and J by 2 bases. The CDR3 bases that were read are TGTGCCAGCAGTGACGATCCTACCGGGACAGGGTCCAACGAA. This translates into CASSDDPTGTGSNE. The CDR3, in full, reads CASSDDPTGTGSNERLFF.

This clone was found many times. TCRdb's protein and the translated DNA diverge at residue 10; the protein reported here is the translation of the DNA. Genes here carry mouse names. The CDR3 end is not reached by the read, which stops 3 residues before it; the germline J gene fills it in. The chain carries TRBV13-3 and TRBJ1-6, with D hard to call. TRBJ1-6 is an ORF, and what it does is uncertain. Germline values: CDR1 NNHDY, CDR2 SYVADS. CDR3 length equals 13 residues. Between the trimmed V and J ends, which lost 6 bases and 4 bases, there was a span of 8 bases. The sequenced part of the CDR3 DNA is TGTGCCAGCACACAAACATATAATTCGCCC. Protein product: CASTQTYNSP. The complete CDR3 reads CASTQTYNSPLYF.

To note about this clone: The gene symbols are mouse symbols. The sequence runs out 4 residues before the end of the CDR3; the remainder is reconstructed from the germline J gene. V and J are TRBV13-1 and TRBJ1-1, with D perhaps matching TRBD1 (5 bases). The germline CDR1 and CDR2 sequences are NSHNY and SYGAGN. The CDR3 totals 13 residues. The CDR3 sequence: CASSDALDKEVFF. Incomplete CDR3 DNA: TGTGCCAGCAGTGATGCCCTGGACAAA.

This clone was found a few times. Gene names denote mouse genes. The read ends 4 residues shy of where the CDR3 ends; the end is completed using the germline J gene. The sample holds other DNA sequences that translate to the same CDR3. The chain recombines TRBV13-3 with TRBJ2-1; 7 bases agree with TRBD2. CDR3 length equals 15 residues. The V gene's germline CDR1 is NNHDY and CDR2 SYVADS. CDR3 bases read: TGTGCCAGCAGTGATTTGGGGGGAAGATTCGCT. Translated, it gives CASSDLGGRFA. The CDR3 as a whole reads CASSDLGGRFAEQFF.

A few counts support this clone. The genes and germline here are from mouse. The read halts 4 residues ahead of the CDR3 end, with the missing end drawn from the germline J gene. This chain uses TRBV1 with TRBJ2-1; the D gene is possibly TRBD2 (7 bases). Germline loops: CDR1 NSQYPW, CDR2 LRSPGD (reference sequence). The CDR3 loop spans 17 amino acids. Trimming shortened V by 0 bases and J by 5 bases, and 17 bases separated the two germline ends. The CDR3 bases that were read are TGCACCTGCAGTGCAGATCATCGGGGGGCCGGCGATGCT. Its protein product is CTCSADHRGAGDA. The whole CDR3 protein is CTCSADHRGAGDAEQFF.

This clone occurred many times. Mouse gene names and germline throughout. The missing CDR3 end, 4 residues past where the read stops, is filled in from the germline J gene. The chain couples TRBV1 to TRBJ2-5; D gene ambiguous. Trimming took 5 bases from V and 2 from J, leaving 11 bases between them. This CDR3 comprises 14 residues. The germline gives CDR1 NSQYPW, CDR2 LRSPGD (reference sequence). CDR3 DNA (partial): TGCACCTGCAGTCCTACAAAAACCCAAGAC. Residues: CTCSPTKTQD. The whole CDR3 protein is CTCSPTKTQDTQYF.

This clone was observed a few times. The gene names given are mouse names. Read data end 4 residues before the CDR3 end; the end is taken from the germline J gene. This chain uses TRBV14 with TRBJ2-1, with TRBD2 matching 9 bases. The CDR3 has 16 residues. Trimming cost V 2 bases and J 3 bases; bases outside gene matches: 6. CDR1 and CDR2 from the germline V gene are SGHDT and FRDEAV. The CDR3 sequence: CASSLNWGALYAEQFF. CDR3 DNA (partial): TGTGCCAGCAGTTTAAACTGGGGGGCACTCTATGCT.

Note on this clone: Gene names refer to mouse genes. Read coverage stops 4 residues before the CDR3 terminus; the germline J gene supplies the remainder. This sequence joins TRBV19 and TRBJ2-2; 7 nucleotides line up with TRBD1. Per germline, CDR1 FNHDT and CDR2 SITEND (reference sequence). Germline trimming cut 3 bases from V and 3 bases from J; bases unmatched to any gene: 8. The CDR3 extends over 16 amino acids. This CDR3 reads CASSTRQGKDTGQLYF. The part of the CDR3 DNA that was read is TGTGCCAGCAGTACTCGACAGGGAAAGGACACCGGG.